The source of this T cell receptor (beta chain) is a study of early T cells in non-severe SARS-CoV-2 infection. Looking at the study overall: Chains from this unsorted whole-blood bulk RNA could not be paired. The study's findings and limits: Using VDJdb, the matching emphasized anti-spike CD8 responses while missing private and CD4 specificities.

The protocol attached unique molecular identifiers to individual cDNA molecules. TCRdb passed the 5' RACE reads through MiXCR, listing each CDR3 protein once. The sample lists fewer than 40,000 distinct CDR3 sequences, around 6.5% occurring once. Germline CDR1 and CDR2: SQVTM and ANQGSEA. J was trimmed by 7 bases and V by 6 bases; bases with no gene match: 10. The CDR3 runs to 14 residues. This clonotype was found many times. What it recognizes is unknown. J is TRBJ2-1 and V is TRBV29-1, with 9 bases that match TRBD1. This clonotype was sampled from an adult who was a healthcare worker with PCR-confirmed SARS-CoV-2 infection or an uninfected control (not recorded which). The sequencing input was whole blood. The CDR3 DNA reads TGCAGCGTAGATACCGGACAGGGGCGGAATGAGCAGTTCTTC. Amino acid sequence: CSVDTGQGRNEQFF.